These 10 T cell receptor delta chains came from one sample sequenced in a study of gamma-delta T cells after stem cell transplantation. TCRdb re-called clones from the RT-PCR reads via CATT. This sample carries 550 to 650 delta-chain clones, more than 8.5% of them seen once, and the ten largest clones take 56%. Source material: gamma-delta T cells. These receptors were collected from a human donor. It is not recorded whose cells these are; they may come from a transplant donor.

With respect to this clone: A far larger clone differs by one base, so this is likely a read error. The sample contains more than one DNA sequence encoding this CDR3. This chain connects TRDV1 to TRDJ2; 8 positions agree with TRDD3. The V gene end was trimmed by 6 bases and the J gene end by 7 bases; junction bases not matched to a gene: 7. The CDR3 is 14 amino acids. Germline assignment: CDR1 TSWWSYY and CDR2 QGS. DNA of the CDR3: TGTGCTCTTGGCCGGGGGATAGGGGTAGCACAACTCTTCTTT. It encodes CALGRGIGVAQLFF.

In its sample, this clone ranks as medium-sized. The CDR3 nucleotides are TGTGCCTGTGACACCGCTGGGGGACGCTCCTGGGACACCCGACAGATGTTTTTC. Amino acids: CACDTAGGRSWDTRQMFF. This chain joins TRDV2 and TRDJ3; 8 nucleotides agree with TRDD3. V lost 0 bases, J lost 0 bases, and 3 bases stayed unmatched. The CDR3 is 18 amino acids. The germline CDR1 and CDR2 sequences are GEAIGNYY and EKD.

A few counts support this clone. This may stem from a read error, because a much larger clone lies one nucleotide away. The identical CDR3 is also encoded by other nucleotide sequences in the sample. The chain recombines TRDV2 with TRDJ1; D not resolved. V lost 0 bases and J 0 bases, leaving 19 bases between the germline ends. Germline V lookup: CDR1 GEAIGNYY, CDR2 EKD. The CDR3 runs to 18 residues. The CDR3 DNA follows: TGTGCCTGTGACACCGTGTTGCCACAACTAGGGGACACCGATAAACTCATCTTT. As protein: CACDTVLPQLGDTDKLIF.

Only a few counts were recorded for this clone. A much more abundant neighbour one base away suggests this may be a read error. This chain's CDR3 is CAFVSFVLGDMRATYTDKLIF. The CDR3 DNA reads as TGTGCCTTTGTTTCCTTCGTACTGGGGGATATGCGTGCGACGTACACCGATAAACTCATCTTT. The rearrangement uses TRDV3 and TRDJ1; 11 bases are shared with TRDD3. V was pared by 2 bases and J by 0 bases, with 23 bases of the junction left unmatched. The CDR3 is made up of 21 amino acids. Germline V gives CDR1 TVYSNPD, CDR2 GDNSRS (reference sequence).

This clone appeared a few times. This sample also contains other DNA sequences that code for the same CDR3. The CDR3 nucleotides read TGTGCCTGTGATAGCAGTCAAACTGGGGGATACGCGACCGATAAACTCATCTTT. Translating gives CACDSSQTGGYATDKLIF. The chain combines TRDV2 with TRDJ1; TRDD3 matches at 13 bases. As TCRdb names no J gene, one was assigned here on the basis of a DNA match to germline. The V gene end was trimmed by 4 bases and the J gene end by 2 bases; junction bases not matched to a gene: 12. Looked up from germline, CDR1 is GEAIGNYY and CDR2 is EKD. The CDR3 extends over 18 amino acids.

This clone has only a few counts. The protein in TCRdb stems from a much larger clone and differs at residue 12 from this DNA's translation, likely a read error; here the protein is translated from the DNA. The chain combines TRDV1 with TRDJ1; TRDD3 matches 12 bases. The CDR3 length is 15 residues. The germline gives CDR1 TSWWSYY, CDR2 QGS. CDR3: CALGGTGGYPDRLIF. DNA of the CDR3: TGTGCTCTTGGGGGGACTGGGGGATACCCCGATAGACTCATCTTT.

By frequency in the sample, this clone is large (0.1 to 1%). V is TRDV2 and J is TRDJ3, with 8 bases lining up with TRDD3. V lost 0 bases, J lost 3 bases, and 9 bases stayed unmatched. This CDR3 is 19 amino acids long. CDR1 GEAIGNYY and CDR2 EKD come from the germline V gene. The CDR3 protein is CACDTVGILRDWDTRQMFF. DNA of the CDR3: TGTGCCTGTGACACCGTGGGGATACTACGGGACTGGGACACCCGACAGATGTTTTTC.

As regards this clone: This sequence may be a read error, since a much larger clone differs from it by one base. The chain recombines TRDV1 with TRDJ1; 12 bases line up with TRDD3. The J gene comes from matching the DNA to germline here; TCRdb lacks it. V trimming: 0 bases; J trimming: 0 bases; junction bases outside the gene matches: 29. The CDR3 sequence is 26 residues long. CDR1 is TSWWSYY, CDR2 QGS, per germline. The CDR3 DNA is TGTGCTCTTGGGGAACTGACTTCCTACACTATGTACTGGGGGATACAAGTCGGATATTACACCGATAAACTCATCTTT. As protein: CALGELTSYTMYWGIQVGYYTDKLIF.

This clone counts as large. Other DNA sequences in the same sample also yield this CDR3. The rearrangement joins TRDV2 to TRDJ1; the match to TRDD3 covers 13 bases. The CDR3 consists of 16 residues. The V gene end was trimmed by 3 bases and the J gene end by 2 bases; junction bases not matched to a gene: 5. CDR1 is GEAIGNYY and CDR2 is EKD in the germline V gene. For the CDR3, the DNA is TGTGCCTGTGACTTACTGGGGGATACGGAGACCGATAAACTCATCTTT. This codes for CACDLLGDTETDKLIF.

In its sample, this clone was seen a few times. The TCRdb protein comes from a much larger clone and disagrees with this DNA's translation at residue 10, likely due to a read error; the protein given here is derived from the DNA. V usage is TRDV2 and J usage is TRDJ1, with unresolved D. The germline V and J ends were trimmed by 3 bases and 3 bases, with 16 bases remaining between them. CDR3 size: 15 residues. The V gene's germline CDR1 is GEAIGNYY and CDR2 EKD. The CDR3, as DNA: TGTGCCTGTGACTCACTTTTGAGCTACGCCGATAAACTCATCTTT. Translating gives CACDSLLSYADKLIF.